This T cell receptor beta chain was retrieved from a study of CXCR3-negative and CXCR3-positive naive CD8 T cells. Researchers prepared the TRB cDNA libraries using 5' RACE with UMI labels. TCRdb reanalyzed the 5' RACE reads, giving one entry per CDR3 protein sequence and no DNA. The sample includes about 5,800 distinct CDR3 sequences. Worth noting for this clonotype: Its target is unknown.

General study results and limits: Memory, not naive, CXCR3-negative and CXCR3-positive cells differed in TRBV-TRBJ usage. The study found more hydrophobic TRB CDR3s in CXCR3-positive naive cells than in CXCR3-negative naive cells. The study found comparably high diversity in both naive subsets and much lower diversity in memory CD8+ cells.

CDR1 is LNHDA and CDR2 is SQIVND in the germline V gene (reference sequence). CDR3 size: 13 residues. Naivety in CD8+ T cells corresponded to a CD45RO-CCR7+CD27+CD95- phenotype. Sequenced sample: naive CXCR3+ CD8+ T cells from blood. The sample's subset: CD45RO-CCR7+CD27+CD95- naive CD8+ T cells expressing CXCR3 (TNR3+). The V gene is TRBV19, the J gene TRBJ2-2. The sequence came from a human donor in good health. Some clones in this sample may be carry-over from other donors' samples. CDR3 protein: CASSLRLAGELFF. Full variable domain (outside the CDR3, taken from reference TRBV19 and TRBJ2-2): DGGITQSPKYLFRKEGQNVTLSCEQNLNHDAMYWYRQDPGQGLRLIYYSQIVNDFQKGDIAEGYSVSREKKESFPLTVTSAQKNPTAFYLCASSLRLAGELFFGEGSRLTVL.